This TCR beta chain was obtained from a study of response to subunit inactivated influenza vaccine. TCRdb analysed the RT-PCR reads with MiXCR anew, one entry per CDR3 protein. The sample lists more than 550,000 distinct CDR3 sequences, about 11% occurring once. The germline V gene encodes CDR1 SGHRS and CDR2 YFSETQ. V was trimmed by 4 bases and J by 8 bases, leaving 16 bases between them. The CDR3 is 14 amino acids. This clonotype was seen many times. These data were also reused for a study on T cells expressing NK-cell markers. That paper notes: Making the TCR beta cDNA relied on 5'RACE template switching with UMIs. What restricted sorting to alpha-beta TCR T cells in several experiments was an anti-gamma-delta TCR antibody. NKG2C+ dominant clonotypes from several donors made up roughly 1.0-7.0% of CD8+ T cells. One observes that, in several donors, these clonotypes were also the leading ones within the CD3+CD56-NKG2C+ fraction. The study left the HCMV specificity of expanded NKG2C+ T cell clones unresolved.

The starting material was PBMCs from blood, obtained on the day of vaccination. The chain uses TRBV5-1 and TRBJ2-4, with D maybe TRBD1 (6 bases). This clonotype was obtained from a man aged 50 or older who received an inactivated influenza vaccine. In DNA form, the CDR3 reads TGCGCCAGCAGCGACGGGACATTAGGATACATTCAGTACTTC. Its protein is CASSDGTLGYIQYF.